Shown below are 7 T cell receptor beta chains from a single sample sequenced in a study of cytomegalovirus exposure and HLA in healthy donors (dated by TCRdb to 2017 to 2019). The library came from the immunoSEQ multiplex PCR assay. For the multiplex PCR, a mixture combining 60 forward primers for TCR Vbeta segments and 13 reverse primers for TCR Jbeta segments was used. Imported from immuneACCESS, the table was reduced by TCRdb to in-frame sequences with V and J called. These copies leave out some clones; in studies compared against another copy, an unresolved V gene accounts for under half, and the cause of the remainder is not known. This sample is represented by roughly 130,000 clones; 84% of them were singletons. About 2.7% of the sample comes from the top ten. Specimen: PBMCs. The receptors originated from a woman between 18 and 29 years old in good health and CMV-seropositive.

The rearrangement uses TRBV23-1 and TRBJ1-3, with TRBD1 identical over 9 bases. TRBV23-1 qualifies as an ORF whose function is uncertain. With V trimmed by 0 bases and J by 8 bases, 14 bases remained unmatched. This CDR3 comprises 18 residues. CDR3 loop: CASSQSANRGLRGYTIYF. The DNA of the CDR3 is TGCGCCAGCAGTCAATCGGCGAACAGGGGGCTGCGCGGCTACACCATATATTTT.

V and J are TRBV6-5 and TRBJ1-1; 7 bases are shared with TRBD1. Germline lookup yields CDR1 MNHEY and CDR2 SVGAGI. CDR3 length equals 14 residues. Germline trimming cut 6 bases from V and 3 bases from J; bases unmatched to any gene: 7. The CDR3 region has the DNA TGTGCCAGCAGCGAAACAGGGGACGACACTGAAGCTTTCTTT. Encoded protein: CASSETGDDTEAFF.

The V and J genes are TRBV29-1 and TRBJ2-5, with 7 positions matching TRBD1. The J call is uncertain, as TRBJ2-7 better fits the DNA end. Germline V gene data show CDR1 as SQVTM and CDR2 as ANQGSEA. The CDR3 contains 13 residues. The CDR3 protein is CSVAPGGSYEQYF. The CDR3 DNA sequence: TGCAGCGTTGCGCCAGGGGGCTCCTACGAGCAGTACTTC.

The rearrangement links TRBV15 to TRBJ2-7; TRBD1 agrees at 10 bases. CDR1 is LNHNV, CDR2 YYDKDF, per germline (reference sequence). Trimming cost V 5 bases and J 0 bases; bases outside gene matches: 7. The CDR3 length is 16 residues. CDR3 in amino acids: CATSGGQGPSSYEQYF. The CDR3 DNA follows: TGTGCCACCAGCGGGGGACAGGGGCCGAGCTCCTACGAGCAGTACTTC.

V usage is TRBV4-1 and J usage is TRBJ1-4, with D unresolved. Trimming removed 4 bases from V and 1 base from J, with 13 bases in between. Per the germline V gene, CDR1 is MGHRA and CDR2 is YSYEKL. The CDR3 is 16 amino acids. This CDR3 is CASSPTLYKTNEKLFF. The CDR3 DNA follows: TGCGCCAGCAGCCCAACCCTGTACAAAACTAATGAAAAACTGTTTTTT.

This chain uses TRBV10-3 with TRBJ1-2; TRBD1 matches 9 bases. The CDR3 runs 14 residues. Germline assignment: CDR1 ENHRY and CDR2 SYGVKD. With V trimmed by 7 bases and J by 3 bases, 6 bases remained unmatched. CDR3 amino acids: CAITRDRDDYGYTF. CDR3 DNA: TGTGCCATCACCCGGGACAGGGACGACTATGGCTACACCTTC.

The chain couples TRBV7-2 to TRBJ1-5, with D possibly being TRBD1 (5 bases). Germline lookup yields CDR1 SGHTA and CDR2 FQGNSA. Trimming cost V 5 bases and J 6 bases, with 17 bases left between them. The CDR3 is made up of 15 amino acids. In DNA form, the CDR3 reads TGTGCCAGCAGCCTAAGCAGGGAGGCTGGTCAGCCCCAGCATTTT. This gives the protein CASSLSREAGQPQHF.